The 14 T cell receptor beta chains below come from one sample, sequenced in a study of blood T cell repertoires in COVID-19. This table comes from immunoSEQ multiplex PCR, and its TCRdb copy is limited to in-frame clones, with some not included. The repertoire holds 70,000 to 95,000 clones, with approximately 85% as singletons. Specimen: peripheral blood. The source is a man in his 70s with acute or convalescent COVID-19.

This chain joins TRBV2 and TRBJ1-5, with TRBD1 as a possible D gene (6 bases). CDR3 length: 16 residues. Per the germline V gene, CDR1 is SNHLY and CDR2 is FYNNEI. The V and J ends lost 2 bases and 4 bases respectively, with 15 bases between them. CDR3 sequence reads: CASSEITGTQNQPQHF. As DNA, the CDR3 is TGTGCCAGCAGTGAAATAACAGGGACCCAGAATCAGCCCCAGCATTTT.

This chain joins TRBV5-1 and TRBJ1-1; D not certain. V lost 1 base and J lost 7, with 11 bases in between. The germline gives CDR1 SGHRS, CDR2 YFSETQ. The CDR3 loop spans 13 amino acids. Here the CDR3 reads CASSLMDGGEAFF. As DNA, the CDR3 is TGCGCCAGCAGCTTGATGGACGGAGGTGAAGCTTTCTTT.

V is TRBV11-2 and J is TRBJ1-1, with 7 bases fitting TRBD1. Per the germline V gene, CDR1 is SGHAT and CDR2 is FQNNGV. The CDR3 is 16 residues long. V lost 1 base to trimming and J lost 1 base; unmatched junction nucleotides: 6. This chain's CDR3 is CASSLGRGRRNTEAFF. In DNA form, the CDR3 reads TGTGCCAGCAGCTTAGGGAGGGGGCGGCGGAACACTGAAGCTTTCTTT.

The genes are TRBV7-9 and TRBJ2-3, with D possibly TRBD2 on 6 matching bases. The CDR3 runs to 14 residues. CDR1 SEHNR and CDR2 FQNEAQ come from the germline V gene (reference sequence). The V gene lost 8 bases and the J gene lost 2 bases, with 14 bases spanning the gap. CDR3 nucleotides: TGTGCCAGCTTGCGGGGCGGGAACACAGATACGCAGTATTTT. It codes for CASLRGGNTDTQYF.

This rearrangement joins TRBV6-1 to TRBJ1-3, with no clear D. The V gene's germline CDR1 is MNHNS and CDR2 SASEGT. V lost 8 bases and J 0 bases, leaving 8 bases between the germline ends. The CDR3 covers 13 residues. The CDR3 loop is CASFFSSGNTIYF. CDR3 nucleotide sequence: TGTGCCAGCTTTTTCAGCTCTGGAAACACCATATATTTT.

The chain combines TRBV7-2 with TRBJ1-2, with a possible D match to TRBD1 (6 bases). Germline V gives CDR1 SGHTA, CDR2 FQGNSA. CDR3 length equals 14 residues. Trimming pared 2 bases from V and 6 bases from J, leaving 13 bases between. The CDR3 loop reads CASSLLQGANGYTF. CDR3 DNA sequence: TGTGCCAGCAGCTTACTACAGGGCGCGAATGGCTACACCTTC.

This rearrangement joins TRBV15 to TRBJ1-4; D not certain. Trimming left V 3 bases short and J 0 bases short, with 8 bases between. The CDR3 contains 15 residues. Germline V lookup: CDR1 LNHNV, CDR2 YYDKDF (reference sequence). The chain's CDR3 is CATSRDFATNEKLFF. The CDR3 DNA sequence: TGTGCCACCAGCAGGGACTTTGCAACTAATGAAAAACTGTTTTTT.

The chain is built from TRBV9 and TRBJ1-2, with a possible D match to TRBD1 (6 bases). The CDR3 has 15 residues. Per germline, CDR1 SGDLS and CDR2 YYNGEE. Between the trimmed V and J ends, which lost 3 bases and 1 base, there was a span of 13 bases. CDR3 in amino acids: CASSEGKQGNYGYTF. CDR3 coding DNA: TGTGCCAGCAGCGAGGGAAAACAGGGTAACTATGGCTACACCTTC.

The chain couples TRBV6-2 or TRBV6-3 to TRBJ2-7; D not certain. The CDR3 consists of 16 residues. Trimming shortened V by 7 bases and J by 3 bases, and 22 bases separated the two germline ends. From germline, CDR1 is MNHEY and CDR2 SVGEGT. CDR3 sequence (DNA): TGTGCCAGCACCTACTCGCCGTGGAAACCAGGCTACGAGCAGTACTTC. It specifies CASTYSPWKPGYEQYF.

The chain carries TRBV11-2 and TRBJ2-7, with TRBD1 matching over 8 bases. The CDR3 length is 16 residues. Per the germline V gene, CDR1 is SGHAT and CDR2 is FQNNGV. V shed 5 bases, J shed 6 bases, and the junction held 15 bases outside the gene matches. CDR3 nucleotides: TGTGCCAGCAGCCCTCGGGTCGGGACAGGACTCACCGAGCAGTACTTC. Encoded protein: CASSPRVGTGLTEQYF.

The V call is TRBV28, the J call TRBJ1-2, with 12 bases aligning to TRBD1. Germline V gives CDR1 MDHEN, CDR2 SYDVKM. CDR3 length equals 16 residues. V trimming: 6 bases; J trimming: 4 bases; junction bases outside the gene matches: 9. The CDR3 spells CASSDWDRGHGYGYTF. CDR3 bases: TGTGCCAGCAGCGATTGGGACAGGGGGCATGGCTATGGCTACACCTTC.

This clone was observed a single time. DNA of the CDR3: TGTGCCAGCAGTCAAGCTCTTCGGACACATACTGAAGCTTTCTTT. This translates into CASSQALRTHTEAFF. V and J are TRBV6-6 and TRBJ1-1; possible D gene TRBD1, 5 bases. CDR3 length: 15 residues. V was clipped by 5 bases and J by 5 bases, with 18 bases between them. The germline V gene has CDR1 MNHNY and CDR2 SVGAGI (reference sequence).

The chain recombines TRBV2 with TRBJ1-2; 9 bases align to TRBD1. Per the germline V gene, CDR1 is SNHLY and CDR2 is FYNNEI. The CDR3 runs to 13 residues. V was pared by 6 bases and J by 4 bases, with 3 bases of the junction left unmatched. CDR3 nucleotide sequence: TGTGCCAGCAGAGACAGGGGGTCCTATGGCTACACCTTC. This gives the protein CASRDRGSYGYTF.

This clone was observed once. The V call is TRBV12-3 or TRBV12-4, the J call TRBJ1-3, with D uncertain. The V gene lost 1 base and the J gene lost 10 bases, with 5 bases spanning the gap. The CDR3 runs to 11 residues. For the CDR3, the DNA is TGTGCCAGCAGTTTAGGTACTACCATATATTTT. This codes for CASSLGTTIYF.